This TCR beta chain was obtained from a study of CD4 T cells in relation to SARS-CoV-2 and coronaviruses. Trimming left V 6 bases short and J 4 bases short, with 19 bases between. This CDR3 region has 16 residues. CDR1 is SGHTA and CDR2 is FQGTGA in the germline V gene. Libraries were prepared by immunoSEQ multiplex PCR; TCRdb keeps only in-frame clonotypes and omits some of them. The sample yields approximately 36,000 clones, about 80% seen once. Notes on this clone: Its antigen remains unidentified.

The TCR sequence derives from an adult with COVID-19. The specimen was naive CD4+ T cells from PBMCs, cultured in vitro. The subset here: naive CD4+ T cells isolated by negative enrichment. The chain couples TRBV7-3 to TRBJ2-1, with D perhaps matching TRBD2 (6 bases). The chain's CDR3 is CASSYTGTGVYNEQFF. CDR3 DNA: TGTGCCAGCAGTTATACCGGGACGGGGGTTTACAATGAGCAGTTCTTC.